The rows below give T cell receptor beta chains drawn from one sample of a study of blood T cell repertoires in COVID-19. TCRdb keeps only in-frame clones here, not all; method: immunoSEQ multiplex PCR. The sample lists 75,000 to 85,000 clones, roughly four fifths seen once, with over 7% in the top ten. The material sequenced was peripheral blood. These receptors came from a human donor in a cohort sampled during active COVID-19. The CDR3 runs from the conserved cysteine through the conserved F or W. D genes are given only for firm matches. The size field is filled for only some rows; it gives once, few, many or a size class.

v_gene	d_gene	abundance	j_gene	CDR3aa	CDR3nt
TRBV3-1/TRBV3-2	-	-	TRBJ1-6	CASSQDSSYNSPLHF	TGTGCCAGCAGCCAAGACAGTTCCTATAATTCACCCCTCCACTTT
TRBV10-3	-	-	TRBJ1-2	CAIPNRGGDHGYTF	TGTGCCATCCCAAACCGGGGAGGGGATCATGGCTACACCTTC
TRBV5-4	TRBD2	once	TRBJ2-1	CASSLVGLVHNEQFF	TGTGCCAGCAGCTTGGTGGGACTAGTCCACAATGAGCAGTTCTTC
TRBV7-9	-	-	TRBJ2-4	CASSLWGDKNIQYF	TGTGCCAGCAGCTTGTGGGGCGATAAAAACATTCAGTACTTC
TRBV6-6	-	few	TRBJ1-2	CASMQTEYGYTF	TGTGCCAGCATGCAGACAGAGTATGGCTACACCTTC
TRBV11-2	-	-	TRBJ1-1	CASSTDSNTEAFF	TGTGCCAGCAGCACGGACTCCAACACTGAAGCTTTCTTT
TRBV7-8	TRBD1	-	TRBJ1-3	CASSLRTGGSGNTIYF	TGTGCCAGCAGCTTACGGACAGGGGGCTCTGGAAACACCATATATTTT
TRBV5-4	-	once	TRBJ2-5	CASSSSPGGGETQYF	TGTGCCAGCAGTTCCAGCCCGGGGGGCGGAGAGACCCAGTACTTC
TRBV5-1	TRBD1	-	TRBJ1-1	CASSKGQVRDTEAFF	TGCGCCAGCAGCAAGGGACAGGTGAGGGACACTGAAGCTTTCTTT
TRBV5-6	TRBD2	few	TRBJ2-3	CASIRRGSGGGTDTQYF	TGTGCCAGCATCCGGAGAGGTAGCGGGGGTGGGACAGATACGCAGTATTTT
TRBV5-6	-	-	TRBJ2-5	CASSPSGRQLQETQYF	TGTGCCAGCAGCCCCTCAGGGCGACAGCTACAAGAGACCCAGTACTTC
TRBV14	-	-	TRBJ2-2	CASSQFASGELFF	TGTGCCAGCAGCCAATTTGCGTCCGGGGAGCTGTTTTTT
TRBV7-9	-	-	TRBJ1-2	CASSLQVRGYYGYTF	TGTGCCAGCAGCTTACAGGTCAGGGGCTACTATGGCTACACCTTC
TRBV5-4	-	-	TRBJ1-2	CASSLLGGAYGYTF	TGTGCCAGCAGCTTGCTCGGGGGAGCCTATGGCTACACCTTC
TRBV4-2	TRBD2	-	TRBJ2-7	CASSQDRGDLRTSGYYEQYF	TGTGCCAGCAGCCAAGATCGCGGGGACCTAAGGACTAGCGGGTACTACGAGCAGTACTTC
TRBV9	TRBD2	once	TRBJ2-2	CASSVRGGPAGELFF	TGTGCCAGCAGCGTACGCGGGGGGCCTGCCGGGGAGCTGTTTTTT
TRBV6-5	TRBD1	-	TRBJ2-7	CASSYVGTGSYEQYF	TGTGCCAGCAGTTACGTCGGGACAGGGTCCTACGAGCAGTACTTC
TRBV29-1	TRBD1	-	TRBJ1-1	CSDHRGTEAFF	TGCAGCGACCACAGGGGAACTGAAGCTTTCTTT
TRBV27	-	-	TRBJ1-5	CASSLSSQGMGQPQHF	TGTGCCAGCAGTTTATCGAGTCAGGGTATGGGTCAGCCCCAGCATTTT
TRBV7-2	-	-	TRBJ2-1	CASSLEPFGGNEQFF	TGTGCCAGCAGCTTAGAGCCCTTCGGGGGCAATGAGCAGTTCTTC
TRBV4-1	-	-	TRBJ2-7	CASSQGDLRSYEQYF	TGCGCCAGCAGCCAAGGCGACTTACGCTCCTACGAGCAGTACTTC
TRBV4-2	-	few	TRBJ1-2	CASSQLQGDYGYTF	TGTGCCAGCAGCCAACTCCAGGGCGACTATGGCTACACCTTC
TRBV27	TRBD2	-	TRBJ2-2	CASTPRSGDTGELFF	TGTGCCAGCACTCCCCGAAGCGGGGACACCGGGGAGCTGTTTTTT
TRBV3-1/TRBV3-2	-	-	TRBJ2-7	CASSPAGDITYEQYF	TGTGCCAGCAGCCCTGCAGGGGATATAACCTACGAGCAGTACTTC
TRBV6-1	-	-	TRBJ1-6	CASSAREGFPNSPLHF	TGTGCCAGCAGTGCGAGGGAGGGATTTCCCAATTCACCCCTCCACTTT
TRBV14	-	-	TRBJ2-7	CASSREGGGGIYEQYF	TGTGCCAGCAGCCGAGAGGGTGGAGGCGGCATCTACGAGCAGTACTTC
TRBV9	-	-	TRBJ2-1	CASSVAAGSSSYNEQFF	TGTGCCAGCAGCGTAGCCGCAGGCTCGAGCTCCTACAATGAGCAGTTCTTC
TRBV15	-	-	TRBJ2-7	CATSRDLGPYEQYF	TGTGCCACCAGCAGAGATCTAGGCCCCTACGAGCAGTACTTC
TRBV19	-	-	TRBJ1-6	CASSPKRDFVYNSPLHF	TGTGCCAGTAGCCCTAAGAGGGACTTCGTGTATAATTCACCCCTCCACTTT
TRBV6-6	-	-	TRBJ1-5	CASRQGNSNQPQHF	TGTGCCAGCAGACAGGGAAATAGCAATCAGCCCCAGCATTTT
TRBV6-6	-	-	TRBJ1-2	CASRQGYGYTF	TGTGCCAGCCGGCAGGGATATGGCTACACCTTC
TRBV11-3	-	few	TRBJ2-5	CASSLGGSETQYF	TGTGCCAGCAGCTTAGGGGGCTCAGAGACCCAGTACTTC
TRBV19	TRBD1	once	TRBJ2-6	CASSRGQGFSGANVLTF	TGTGCCAGTAGTCGCGGACAGGGATTCTCTGGGGCCAACGTCCTGACTTTC
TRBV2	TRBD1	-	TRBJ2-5	CASSWDRRRGETQYF	TGTGCCAGCAGCTGGGACAGGAGGCGTGGAGAGACCCAGTACTTC
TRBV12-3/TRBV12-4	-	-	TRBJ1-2	CASSPTGDYGYTF	TGTGCCAGCAGCCCCACTGGAGACTATGGCTACACCTTC
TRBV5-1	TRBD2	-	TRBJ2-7	CASSLEYAGGRNEQYF	TGCGCCAGCAGCTTGGAATATGCGGGGGGAAGGAACGAGCAGTACTTC
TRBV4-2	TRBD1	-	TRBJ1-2	CASSQKGQGANYGYTF	TGTGCCAGCAGCCAGAAAGGACAGGGGGCTAACTATGGCTACACCTTC
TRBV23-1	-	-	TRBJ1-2	CASSLSPERYHGYTF	TGCGCCAGCAGTCTTAGCCCAGAAAGGTATCATGGCTACACCTTC
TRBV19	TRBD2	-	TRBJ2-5	CAKVCPRTSGGRETQYF	TGTGCCAAGGTCTGCCCCCGGACTAGCGGGGGGCGAGAGACCCAGTACTTC
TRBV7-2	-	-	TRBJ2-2	CASSFLRGSSGELFF	TGTGCCAGCAGCTTTCTCCGGGGATCGTCCGGGGAGCTGTTTTTT
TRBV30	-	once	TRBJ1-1	CAWSGREGCFF	TGTGCCTGGAGTGGGAGGGAGGGGTGTTTCTTT
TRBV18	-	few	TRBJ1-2	CASSPNRRELSGYTF	TGTGCCAGCTCACCAAATAGAAGGGAGTTAAGCGGCTACACCTTC
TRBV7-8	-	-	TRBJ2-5	CASSELLGNQETQYF	TGTGCCAGCAGCGAATTACTAGGGAATCAAGAGACCCAGTACTTC
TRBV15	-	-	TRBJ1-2	CATSRGRSGFQYGYTF	TGTGCCACCAGCAGAGGAAGGTCGGGGTTTCAGTATGGCTACACCTTC
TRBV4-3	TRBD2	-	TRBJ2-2	CASSHGLAGANTGELFF	TGCGCCAGCAGCCATGGACTAGCGGGGGCGAACACCGGGGAGCTGTTTTTT
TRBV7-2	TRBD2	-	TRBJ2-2	CASRPGTSPRVTGELFF	TGTGCCAGCAGGCCCGGGACTAGTCCGCGGGTCACCGGGGAGCTGTTTTTT
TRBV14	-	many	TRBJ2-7	CASSQGYYEQYF	TGTGCCAGCAGCCAAGGTTACTACGAGCAGTACTTC
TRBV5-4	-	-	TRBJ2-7	CASSPNRMSPHEQYF	TGTGCCAGCAGCCCGAACCGTATGAGTCCCCACGAGCAGTACTTC